This entry lists 2 T cell receptor beta chains sequenced from one sample in a study of T cells in Graves' hyperthyroidism and ophthalmopathy. RNA transcripts yielded amplified TCR beta CDR3 regions. The primer set for the first-round RT-PCR of the TCR CDR3 was HTBI. TCRdb itself ran the multiplex PCR reads through MiXCR, one entry per CDR3 protein. The table records fewer than 500,000 distinct CDR3 sequences, about 14% of them present only once. Sample: blood. The origin of the receptors is a woman aged 25 to 39 with Graves' ophthalmopathy.

Details on this clonotype: This could be a read error, since a much larger clone is one nucleotide away. V usage is TRBV11-2 and J usage is TRBJ2-7; D may match TRBD1 or TRBD2 (6 bases each). Germline CDR1 and CDR2: SGHAT and FQNNGV. The CDR3 has 16 amino acids. With 5 bases removed from V and 4 bases from J, the gap between germline ends came to 21 bases. CDR3 sequence reads: CASSPGSLVGQYEQYF. DNA for the CDR3: TGTGCCAGCAGCCCCGGGAGTCTAGTGGGACAATACGAGCAGTACTTC.

This clonotype has a handful of counts. The rearrangement links TRBV2 to TRBJ2-2; the D call may be TRBD1 or TRBD2 (5 bases each). Germline CDR1 SNHLY, CDR2 FYNNEI. There are 15 residues in the CDR3. V was pared by 8 bases and J by 5 bases, with 18 bases between. The CDR3 here is CASGLDGTGTGELFF. The CDR3 bases are TGTGCCAGCGGGTTGGACGGGACGGGTACCGGGGAGCTGTTTTTT.